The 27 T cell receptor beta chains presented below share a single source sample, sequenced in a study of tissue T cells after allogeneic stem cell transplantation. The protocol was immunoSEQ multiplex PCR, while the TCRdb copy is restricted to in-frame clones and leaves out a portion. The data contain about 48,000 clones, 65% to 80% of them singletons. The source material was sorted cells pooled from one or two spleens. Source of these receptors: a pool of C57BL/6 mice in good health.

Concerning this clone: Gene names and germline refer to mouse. CDR3 amino acids: CAWSLYGGRDTQYF. CDR3 DNA, as far as it was read: TGTGCCTGGAGTCTATATGGGGGGAGAGACACCCAGTAC. The chain employs TRBV31 and TRBJ2-5; 7 bases are shared with TRBD2. The CDR3 end falls 1 residue outside the read, so it is completed with the germline J gene. Germline CDR1 and CDR2: GKSSPN and SITVG. V trimming: 0 bases; J trimming: 5 bases; junction bases outside the gene matches: 5. CDR3 length: 14 residues.

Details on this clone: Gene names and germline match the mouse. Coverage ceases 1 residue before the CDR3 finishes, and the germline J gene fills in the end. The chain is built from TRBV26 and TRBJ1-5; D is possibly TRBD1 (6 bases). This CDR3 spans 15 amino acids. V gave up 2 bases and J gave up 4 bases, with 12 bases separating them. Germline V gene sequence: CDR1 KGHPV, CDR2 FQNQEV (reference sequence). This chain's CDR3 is CASSLIQGWNQAPLF. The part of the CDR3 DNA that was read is TGTGCCAGCAGTCTGATACAGGGTTGGAACCAGGCTCCGCTT.

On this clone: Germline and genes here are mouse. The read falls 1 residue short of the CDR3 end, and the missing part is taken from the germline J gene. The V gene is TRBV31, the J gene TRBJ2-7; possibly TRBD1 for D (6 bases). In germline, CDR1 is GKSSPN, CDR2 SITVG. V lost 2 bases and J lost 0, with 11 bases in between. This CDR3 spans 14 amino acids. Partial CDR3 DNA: TGTGCCTGGAGTTACGGACAGAGCTCCTATGAACAGTAC. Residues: CAWSYGQSSYEQY. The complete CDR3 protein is CAWSYGQSSYEQYF. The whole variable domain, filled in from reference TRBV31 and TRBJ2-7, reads AQTIHQWPVAEIKAVGSPLSLGCTIKGKSSPNLYWYWQATGGTLQQLFYSITVGQVESVVQLNLSASRPKDDQFILSTEKLLLSHSGFYLCAWSYGQSSYEQYFGPGTRLTVL.

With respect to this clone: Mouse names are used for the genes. The part of the CDR3 DNA that was read is TGTGCCAGCAGCTTTGACTGGGGGCTTTATGAACAGTAC. This translates into CASSFDWGLYEQY. From start to end, the CDR3 is CASSFDWGLYEQYF. The genes are TRBV4 and TRBJ2-7; 9 positions agree with TRBD2. The DNA ends 1 residue before the CDR3 does, and the rest of the CDR3 is filled in from the germline J gene. Germline V CDR1 and CDR2: LGHDT, YNNKQL (reference sequence). The CDR3 is made up of 14 amino acids. With V trimmed by 4 bases and J by 4 bases, 5 bases remained unmatched.

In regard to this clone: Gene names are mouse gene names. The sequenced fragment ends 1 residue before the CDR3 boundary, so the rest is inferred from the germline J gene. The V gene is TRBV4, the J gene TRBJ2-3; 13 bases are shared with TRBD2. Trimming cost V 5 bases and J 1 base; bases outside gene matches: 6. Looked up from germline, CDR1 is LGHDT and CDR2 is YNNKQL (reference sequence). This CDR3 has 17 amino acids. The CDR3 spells CASSPDWGGAGAETLYF. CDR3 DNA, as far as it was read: TGTGCCAGCAGCCCGGACTGGGGGGGCGCCGGTGCAGAAACGCTGTAT.

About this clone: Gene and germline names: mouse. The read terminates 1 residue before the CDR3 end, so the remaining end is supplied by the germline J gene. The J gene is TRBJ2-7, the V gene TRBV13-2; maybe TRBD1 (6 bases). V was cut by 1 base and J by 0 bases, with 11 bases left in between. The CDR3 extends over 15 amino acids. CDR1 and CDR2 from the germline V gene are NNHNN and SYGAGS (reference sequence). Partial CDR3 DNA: TGTGCCAGCGGTGATTGGACAGAGCTCTCCTATGAACAGTAC. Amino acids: CASGDWTELSYEQY. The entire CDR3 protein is CASGDWTELSYEQYF.

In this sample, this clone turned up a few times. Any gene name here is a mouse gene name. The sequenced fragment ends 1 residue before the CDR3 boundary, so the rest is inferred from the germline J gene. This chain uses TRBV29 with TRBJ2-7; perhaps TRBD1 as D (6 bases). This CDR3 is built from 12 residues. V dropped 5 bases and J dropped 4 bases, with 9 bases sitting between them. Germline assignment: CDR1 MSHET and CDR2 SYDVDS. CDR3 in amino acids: CASSGDNYEQYF. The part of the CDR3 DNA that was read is TGTGCTAGCAGTGGGGACAATTATGAACAGTAC.

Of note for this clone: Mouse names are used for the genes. The CDR3 bases that were read are TGTGCCAGCAGCTCCACAGACACAGAAGTCTTC. Its protein is CASSSTDTEVF. Given in full, the CDR3 is CASSSTDTEVFF. The rearrangement uses TRBV3 and TRBJ1-1, with no clear D. The read gets to within 1 residue of the CDR3 end, and the germline J gene fills in the rest. CDR3 length: 12 residues. Trimming cost V 4 bases and J 3 bases, with 6 bases left between them. Germline CDR1 and CDR2: SNHLY and FYNGKV (reference sequence).

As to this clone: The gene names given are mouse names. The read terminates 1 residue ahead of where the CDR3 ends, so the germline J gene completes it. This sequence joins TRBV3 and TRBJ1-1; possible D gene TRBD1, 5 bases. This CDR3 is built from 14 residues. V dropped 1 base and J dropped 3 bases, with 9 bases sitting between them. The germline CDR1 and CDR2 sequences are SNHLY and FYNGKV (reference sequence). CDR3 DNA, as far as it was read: TGTGCCAGCAGCTTAGGTCAGGGTGACACAGAAGTCTTC. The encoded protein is CASSLGQGDTEVF. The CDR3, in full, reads CASSLGQGDTEVFF.

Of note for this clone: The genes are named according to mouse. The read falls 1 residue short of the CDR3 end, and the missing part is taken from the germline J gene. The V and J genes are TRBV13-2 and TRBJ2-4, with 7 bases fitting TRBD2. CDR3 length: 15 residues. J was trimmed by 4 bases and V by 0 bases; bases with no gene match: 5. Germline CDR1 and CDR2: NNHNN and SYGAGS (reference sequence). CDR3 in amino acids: CASGDAPTGENTLYF. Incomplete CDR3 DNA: TGTGCCAGCGGTGATGCCCCCACTGGGGAAAACACCTTGTAC.

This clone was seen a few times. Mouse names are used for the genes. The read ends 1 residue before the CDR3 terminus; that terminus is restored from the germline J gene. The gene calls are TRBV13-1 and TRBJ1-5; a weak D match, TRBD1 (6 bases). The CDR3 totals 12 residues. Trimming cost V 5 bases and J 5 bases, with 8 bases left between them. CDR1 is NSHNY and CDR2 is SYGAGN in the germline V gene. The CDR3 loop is CASSGTHQAPLF. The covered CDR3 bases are TGTGCCAGCAGCGGGACACACCAGGCTCCGCTT.

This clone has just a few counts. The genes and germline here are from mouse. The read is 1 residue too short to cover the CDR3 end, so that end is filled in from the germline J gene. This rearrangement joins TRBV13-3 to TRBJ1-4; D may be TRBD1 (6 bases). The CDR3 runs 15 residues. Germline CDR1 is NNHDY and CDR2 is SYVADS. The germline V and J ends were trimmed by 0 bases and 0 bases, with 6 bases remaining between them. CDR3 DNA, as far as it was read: TGTGCCAGCAGTGATGCAGGGGTTTCCAACGAAAGATTATTT. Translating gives CASSDAGVSNERLF. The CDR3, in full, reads CASSDAGVSNERLFF.

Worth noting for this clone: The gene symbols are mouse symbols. The covered CDR3 bases are TGTGCCAGCAGTGAGGACTGGGCCTCCTATGAACAGTAC. Its protein product is CASSEDWASYEQY. The CDR3 in full is CASSEDWASYEQYF. The V call is TRBV13-1, the J call TRBJ2-7; 8 positions match TRBD2. The CDR3 goes on 1 residue after the read ends, and that part is filled in from the germline J gene. Germline trimming cut 2 bases from V and 0 bases from J; bases unmatched to any gene: 1. Germline values: CDR1 NSHNY, CDR2 SYGAGN. The CDR3 is 14 residues long.

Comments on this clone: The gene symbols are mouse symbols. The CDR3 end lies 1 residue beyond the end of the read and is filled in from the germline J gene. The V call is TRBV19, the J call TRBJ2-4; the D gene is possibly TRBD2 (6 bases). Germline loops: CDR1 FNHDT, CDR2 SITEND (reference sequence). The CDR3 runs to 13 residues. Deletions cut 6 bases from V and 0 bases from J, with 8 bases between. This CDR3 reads CASKWGSQNTLYF. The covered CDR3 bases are TGTGCCAGCAAATGGGGGAGTCAAAACACCTTGTAC.

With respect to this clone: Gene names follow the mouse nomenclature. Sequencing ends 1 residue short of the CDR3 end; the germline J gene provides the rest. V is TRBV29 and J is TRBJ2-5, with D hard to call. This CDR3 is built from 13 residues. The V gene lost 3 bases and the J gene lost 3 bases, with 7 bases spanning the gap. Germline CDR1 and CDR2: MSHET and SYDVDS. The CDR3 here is CASSFSPQDTQYF. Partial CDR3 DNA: TGTGCTAGCAGTTTCTCGCCTCAAGACACCCAGTAC. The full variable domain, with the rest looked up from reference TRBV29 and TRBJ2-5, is DMKVTQMPRYLIKRMGENVLLECGQDMSHETMYWYRQDPGLGLQLIYISYDVDSNSEGDIPKGYRVSRKKREHFSLILDSAKTNQTSVYFCASSFSPQDTQYFGPGTRLLVL.

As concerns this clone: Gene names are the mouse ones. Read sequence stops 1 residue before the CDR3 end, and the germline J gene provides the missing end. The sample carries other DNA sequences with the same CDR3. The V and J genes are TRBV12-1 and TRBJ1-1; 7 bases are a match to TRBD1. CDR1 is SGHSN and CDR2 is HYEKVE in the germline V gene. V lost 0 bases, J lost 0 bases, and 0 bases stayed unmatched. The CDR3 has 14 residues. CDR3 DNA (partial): TGTGCCAGCTCTCTCGACAGGGCAAACACAGAAGTCTTC. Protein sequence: CASSLDRANTEVF. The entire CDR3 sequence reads CASSLDRANTEVFF.

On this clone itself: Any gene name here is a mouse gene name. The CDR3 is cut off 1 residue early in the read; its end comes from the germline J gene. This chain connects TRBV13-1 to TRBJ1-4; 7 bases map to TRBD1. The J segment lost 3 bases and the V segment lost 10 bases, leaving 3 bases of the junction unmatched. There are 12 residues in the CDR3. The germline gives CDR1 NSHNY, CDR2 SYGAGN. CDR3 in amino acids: CAGGTANERLFF. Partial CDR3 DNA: TGTGCCGGGGGGACAGCCAACGAAAGATTATTT.

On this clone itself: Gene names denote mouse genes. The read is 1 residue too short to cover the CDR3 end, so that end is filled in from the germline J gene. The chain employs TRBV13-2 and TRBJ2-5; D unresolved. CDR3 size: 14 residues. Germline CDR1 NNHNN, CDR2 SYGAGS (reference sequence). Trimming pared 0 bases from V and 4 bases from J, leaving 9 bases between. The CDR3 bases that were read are TGTGCCAGCGGTGATGCCTATGGGAAAGACACCCAGTAC. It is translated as CASGDAYGKDTQY. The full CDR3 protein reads CASGDAYGKDTQYF.

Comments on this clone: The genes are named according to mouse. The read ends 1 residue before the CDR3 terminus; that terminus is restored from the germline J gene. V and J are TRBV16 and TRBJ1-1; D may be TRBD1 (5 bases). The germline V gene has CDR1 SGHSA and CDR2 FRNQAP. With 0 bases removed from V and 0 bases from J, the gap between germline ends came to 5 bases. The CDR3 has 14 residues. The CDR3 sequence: CASSLEGPNTEVFF. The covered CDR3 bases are TGTGCAAGCAGCTTAGAGGGGCCAAACACAGAAGTCTTC. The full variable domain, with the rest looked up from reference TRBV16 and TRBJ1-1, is NAGVIQTPRHKVTGKGQEATLWCEPISGHSAVFWYRQTIVQGLEFLTYFRNQAPIDDSGMPKERFSAQMPNQSHSTLKIQSTQPQDSAVYLCASSLEGPNTEVFFGKGTRLTVV.

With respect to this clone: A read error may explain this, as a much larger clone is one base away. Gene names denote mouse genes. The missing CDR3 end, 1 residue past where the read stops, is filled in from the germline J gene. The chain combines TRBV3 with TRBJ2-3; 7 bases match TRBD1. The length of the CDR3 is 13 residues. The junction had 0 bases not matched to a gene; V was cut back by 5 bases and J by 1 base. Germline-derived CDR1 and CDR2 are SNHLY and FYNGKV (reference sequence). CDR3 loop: CASSQGGAETLYF. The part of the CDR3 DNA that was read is TGTGCCAGCAGCCAGGGGGGTGCAGAAACGCTGTAT.

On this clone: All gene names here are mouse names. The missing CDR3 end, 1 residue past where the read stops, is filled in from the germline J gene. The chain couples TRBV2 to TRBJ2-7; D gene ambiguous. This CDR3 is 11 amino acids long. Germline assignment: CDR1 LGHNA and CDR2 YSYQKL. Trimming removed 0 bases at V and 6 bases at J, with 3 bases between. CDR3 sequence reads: CASSQEGEQYF. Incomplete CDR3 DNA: TGTGCCAGCAGCCAAGAGGGTGAACAGTAC.

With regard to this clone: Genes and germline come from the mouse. The DNA read from the CDR3 is TGTGCCAGCGGTGATCAGGAGAGGGACACCCAGTAC. Protein: CASGDQERDTQY. The CDR3, in full, reads CASGDQERDTQYF. This chain links TRBV13-2 with TRBJ2-5; D uncertain. The CDR3 is cut off 1 residue early in the read; its end comes from the germline J gene. The V and J ends lost 1 base and 6 bases respectively, with 9 bases between them. Per the germline V gene, CDR1 is NNHNN and CDR2 is SYGAGS (reference sequence). CDR3 length: 13 amino acids.

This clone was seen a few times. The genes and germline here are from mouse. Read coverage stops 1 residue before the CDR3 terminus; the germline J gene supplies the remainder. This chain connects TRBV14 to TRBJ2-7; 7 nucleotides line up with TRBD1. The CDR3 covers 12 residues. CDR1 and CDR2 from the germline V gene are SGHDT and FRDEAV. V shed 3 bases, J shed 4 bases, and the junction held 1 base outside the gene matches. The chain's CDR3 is CASSWDSYEQYF. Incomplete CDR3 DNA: TGTGCCAGCAGTTGGGACAGTTATGAACAGTAC.

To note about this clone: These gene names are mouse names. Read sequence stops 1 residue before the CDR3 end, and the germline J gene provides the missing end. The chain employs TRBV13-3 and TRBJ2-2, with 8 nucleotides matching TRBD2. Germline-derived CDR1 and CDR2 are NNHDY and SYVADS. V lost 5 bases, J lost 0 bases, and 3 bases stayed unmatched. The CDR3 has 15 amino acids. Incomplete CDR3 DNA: TGTGCCAGCAGCAACTGGGGGACAAACACCGGGCAGCTCTAC. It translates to CASSNWGTNTGQLY. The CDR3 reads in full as CASSNWGTNTGQLYF.

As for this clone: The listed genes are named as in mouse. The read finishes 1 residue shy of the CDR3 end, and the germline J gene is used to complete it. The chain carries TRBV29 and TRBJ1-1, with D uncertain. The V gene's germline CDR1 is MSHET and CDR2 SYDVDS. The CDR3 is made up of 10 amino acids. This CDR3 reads CAWGNTEVFF. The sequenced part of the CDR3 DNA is TGTGCCTGGGGAAACACAGAAGTCTTC.

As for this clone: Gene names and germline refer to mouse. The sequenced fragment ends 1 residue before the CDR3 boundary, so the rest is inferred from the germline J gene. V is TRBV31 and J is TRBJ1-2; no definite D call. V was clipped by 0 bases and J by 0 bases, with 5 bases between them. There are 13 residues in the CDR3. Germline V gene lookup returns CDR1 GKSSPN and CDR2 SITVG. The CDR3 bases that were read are TGTGCCTGGAGTCTTAAAGCAAACTCCGACTACACC. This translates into CAWSLKANSDYT. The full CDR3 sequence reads CAWSLKANSDYTF. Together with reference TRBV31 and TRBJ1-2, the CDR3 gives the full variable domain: AQTIHQWPVAEIKAVGSPLSLGCTIKGKSSPNLYWYWQATGGTLQQLFYSITVGQVESVVQLNLSASRPKDDQFILSTEKLLLSHSGFYLCAWSLKANSDYTFGSGTRLLVI.

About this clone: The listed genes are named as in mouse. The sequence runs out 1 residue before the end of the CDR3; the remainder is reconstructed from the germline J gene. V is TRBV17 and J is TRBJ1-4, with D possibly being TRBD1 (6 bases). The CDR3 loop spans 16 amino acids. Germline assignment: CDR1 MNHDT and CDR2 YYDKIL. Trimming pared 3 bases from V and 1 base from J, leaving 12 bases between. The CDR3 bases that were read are TGTGCTAGCAGTAGGAGGGACAAATCTTCCAACGAAAGATTATTT. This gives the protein CASSRRDKSSNERLF. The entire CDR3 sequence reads CASSRRDKSSNERLFF.